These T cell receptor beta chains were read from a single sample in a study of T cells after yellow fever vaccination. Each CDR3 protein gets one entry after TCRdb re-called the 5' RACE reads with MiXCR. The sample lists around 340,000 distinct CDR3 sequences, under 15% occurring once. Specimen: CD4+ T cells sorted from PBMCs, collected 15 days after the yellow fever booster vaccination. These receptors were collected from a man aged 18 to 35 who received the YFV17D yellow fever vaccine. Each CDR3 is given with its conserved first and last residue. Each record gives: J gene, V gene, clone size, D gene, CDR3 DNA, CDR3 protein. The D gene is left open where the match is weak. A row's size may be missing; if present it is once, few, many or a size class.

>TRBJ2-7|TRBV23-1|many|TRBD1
TGCGCCAGCAGAAACCGACAGGGAGCCTACGAGCAGTACTTC
CASRNRQGAYEQYF
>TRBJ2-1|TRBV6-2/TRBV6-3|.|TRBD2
TGTGCCAGCAGCTCCGGGACTAGCGGTTACAATGAGCAGTTCTTC
CASSSGTSGYNEQFF
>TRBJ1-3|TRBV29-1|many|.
TGCAGCGTCCTGCAGGGGACGGGGGGAAACACCATATATTTT
CSVLQGTGGNTIYF
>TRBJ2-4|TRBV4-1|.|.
TGCGCCAGCAGCCTCGTCTCGGGACAAGAAAACATTCAGTACTTC
CASSLVSGQENIQYF
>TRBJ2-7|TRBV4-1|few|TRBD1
TGCGCCAGCAGTACCCCTGTACGGGACAGGGGGAACGAGCAGTACTTC
CASSTPVRDRGNEQYF
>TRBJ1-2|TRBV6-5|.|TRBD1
TGTGCCAGCAGTTACTCGCAGGGGGCGCGATATGGCTACACCTTC
CASSYSQGARYGYTF
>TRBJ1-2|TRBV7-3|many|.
TGTGCCAGCAGCTTAAGCCAGGGGAATGGCTACACCTTC
CASSLSQGNGYTF
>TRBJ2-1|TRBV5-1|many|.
TGCGCCAGCAGCTTGGAATGGGCCAATGAGCAGTTCTTC
CASSLEWANEQFF
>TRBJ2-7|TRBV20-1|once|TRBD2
TGCAGTGCCCCGACTAGCAGGAGCTCCTACGAGCAGTACTTC
CSAPTSRSSYEQYF
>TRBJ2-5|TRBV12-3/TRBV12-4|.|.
TGTTCCAGCAGTTTACGGGAGACCCAGTACTTC
CSSSLRETQYF
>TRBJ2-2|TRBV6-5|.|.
TGTGCCAGCAGTACCCACTCTGACGGGGAGCTGTTTTTT
CASSTHSDGELFF
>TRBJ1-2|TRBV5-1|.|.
TGCGCCAGCAGCTTGGGAACCGTAGGGGTAGAAGGCTACACCTTC
CASSLGTVGVEGYTF
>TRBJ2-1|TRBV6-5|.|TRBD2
TGTGCCAGCAGTTTGCCGGGACTACGGCAGTTCTTC
CASSLPGLRQFF
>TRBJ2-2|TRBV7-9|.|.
TGTGCCAGCAGCCCTCCATACGACACCGGGGAGCTGTTTTTT
CASSPPYDTGELFF
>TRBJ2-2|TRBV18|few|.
TGTGCCAGCTCAACCGACAGGACTTACAACACCGGGGAGCTGTTTTTT
CASSTDRTYNTGELFF
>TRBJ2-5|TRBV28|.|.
TGTGCCAGCAGTACCCCCCAGGGGCAGACCCAGTACTTC
CASSTPQGQTQYF
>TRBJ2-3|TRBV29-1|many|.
TGCAGTATCAGGGCTACAGATACGCAGTATTTT
CSIRATDTQYF
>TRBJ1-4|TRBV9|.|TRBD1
TGTGCCAGCAGCGTTGCCGGGACAGGGTCTGAAAAACTGTTTTTT
CASSVAGTGSEKLFF
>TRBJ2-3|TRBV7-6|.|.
TGTGCCAGCAGCTTTATCTCAGATACGCAGTATTTT
CASSFISDTQYF
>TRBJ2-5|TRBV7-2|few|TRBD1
TGTGCCAGCGCCCGGGGACAGGGGAAAGAGACCCAGTACTTC
CASARGQGKETQYF
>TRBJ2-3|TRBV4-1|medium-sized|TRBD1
TGCGCCAGCAGCCAAGAGGGACAGGCTACAGATACGCAGTATTTT
CASSQEGQATDTQYF
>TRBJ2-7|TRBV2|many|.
TGTGCCGGCCAGAGTTCCTACGAGCAGTACTTC
CAGQSSYEQYF
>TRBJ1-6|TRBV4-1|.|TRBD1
TGCGCCAGCAGCCAAGATAAGGGACAGGGGAGCTCACCCCTCCACTTT
CASSQDKGQGSSPLHF
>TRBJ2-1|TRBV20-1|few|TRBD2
TGCAGGGCGGCTAGTAGCGGGGCCTCGAGCTCCTACAATGAGCAGTTCTTC
CRAASSGASSSYNEQFF
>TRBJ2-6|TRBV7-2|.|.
TGTGCCAGCAGCTCCTACAGGGTTGGGGCCAACGTCCTGACTTTC
CASSSYRVGANVLTF
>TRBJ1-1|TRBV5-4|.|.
TGTGCCAGCACCTCACCCCGGGCTTTCTTT
CASTSPRAFF
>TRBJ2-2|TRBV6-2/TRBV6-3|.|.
TGTGCCAGCACTCAACCCGGGGAGCTGTTTTTT
CASTQPGELFF
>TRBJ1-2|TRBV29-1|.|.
TGCAGCGTTGGAATGACCCAGGGCTATGGCTACACCTTC
CSVGMTQGYGYTF
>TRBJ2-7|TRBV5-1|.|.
TGCGCCAGCAGCTTTGGGGGGGGCTTTGAGCAGTACTTC
CASSFGGGFEQYF
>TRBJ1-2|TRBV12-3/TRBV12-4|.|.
TGTGCCAGCAGCCGACTCCTCAGTAACTATGGCTACACCTTC
CASSRLLSNYGYTF
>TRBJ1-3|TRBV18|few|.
TGTGCCAGCTCACCATCGGGTGGGGGATCTGGAAACACCATATATTTT
CASSPSGGGSGNTIYF
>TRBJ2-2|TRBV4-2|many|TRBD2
TGTGCCAGCAGCCCCCTAGCGGGGGCAAACACCGGGGAGCTGTTTTTT
CASSPLAGANTGELFF
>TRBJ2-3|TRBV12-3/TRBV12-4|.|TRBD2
TGTGCCAGCACCTCGTGGAGCGGGGGGGCCGGGGATACGCAGTATTTT
CASTSWSGGAGDTQYF
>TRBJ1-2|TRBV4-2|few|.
TGTGCCAGCAGCCAAGGTGAGGGGAAAAGAGACTATGGCTACACCTTC
CASSQGEGKRDYGYTF
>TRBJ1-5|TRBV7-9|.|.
TGTGCCAGCAGTTCCGGTTGGGTTCTGAATCAGCCCCAGCATTTT
CASSSGWVLNQPQHF
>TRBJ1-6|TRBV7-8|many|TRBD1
TGTGCCAGCAGCCGGGACAGGCTCGGTTCACCCCTCCACTTT
CASSRDRLGSPLHF
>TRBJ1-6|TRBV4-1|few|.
TGCGCCAGCAGCCAAGGACTTAGTACAGGCGGCTTTTATAATTCACCCCTCCACTTT
CASSQGLSTGGFYNSPLHF
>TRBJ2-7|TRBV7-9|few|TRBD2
TGTGCCAGCTCCCGTAGCGGGACATACGAGCAGTACTTC
CASSRSGTYEQYF
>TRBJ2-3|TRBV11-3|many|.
TGTGCCAGCAGCTTCGACACAGGGGATACGCAGTATTTT
CASSFDTGDTQYF
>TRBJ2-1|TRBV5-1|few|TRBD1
TGCGCCAGCAGCTTACTGACAGGGAAAAGGTACAATGAGCAGTTCTTC
CASSLLTGKRYNEQFF
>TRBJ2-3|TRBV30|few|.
TGTGCCTGGAGTACCACAGATACGCAGTATTTT
CAWSTTDTQYF
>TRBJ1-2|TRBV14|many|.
TGTGCCAGCAGCCAAGCGCACAATAGTCCCTATGGCTACACCTTC
CASSQAHNSPYGYTF
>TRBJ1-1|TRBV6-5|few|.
TGTGCCAGCAGTTACGTCCTGGGCGGCGCTGAAGCTTTCTTT
CASSYVLGGAEAFF
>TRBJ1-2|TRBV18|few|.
TGTGCCAGCTCACCCGCCGGGCGTTATGGCTACACCTTC
CASSPAGRYGYTF
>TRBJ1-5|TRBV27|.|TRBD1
TGTGCCAGCAGTTCACTAGGGGGCCCCAATCAGCCCCAGCATTTT
CASSSLGGPNQPQHF
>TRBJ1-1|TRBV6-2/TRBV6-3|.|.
TGTGCCAGCAGTTACTTCAGGGGCTCGGCTTTCTTT
CASSYFRGSAFF
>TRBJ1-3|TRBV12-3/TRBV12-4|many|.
TGTGCCAGCAGTCTGGTCAGAGGGAACACCATATATTTT
CASSLVRGNTIYF
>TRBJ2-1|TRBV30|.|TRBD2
TGTGCCTGGAGTGTTAGCGGGGACACCGAGCAGTTCTTC
CAWSVSGDTEQFF
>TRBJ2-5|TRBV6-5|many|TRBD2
TGTGCCAGCCGTTCTCCCGACGGCGGGGGGGCCCCGGAGACCCAGTACTTC
CASRSPDGGGAPETQYF
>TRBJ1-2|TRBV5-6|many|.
TGTGCCAGCAGCCCCCGACCGGAATACACTAACTATGGCTACACCTTC
CASSPRPEYTNYGYTF
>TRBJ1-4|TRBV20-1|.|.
TGCAGTGCTCTTGATATCGGTACCGGGTCGAGTGAAAAACTGTTTTTT
CSALDIGTGSSEKLFF